The clone carrying this T cell receptor (beta chain) was picked up many times. What it binds is not known. The germline gives CDR1 MNHNS, CDR2 SASEGT. V lost 6 bases and J 6 bases, leaving 18 bases between the germline ends. This CDR3 region has 14 residues. The study defined stable Graves' hyperthyroidism as no ophthalmopathy progression within 18 months. With a duration under 2 months, the hyperthyroidism was newly diagnosed in patients aged 18 to 65. The record originates from a study of T cells in Graves' hyperthyroidism and ophthalmopathy. Amplification yielded TCR beta CDR3 regions, with RNA transcripts as the source. An initial round of RT-PCR targeting the TCR CDR3 relied on the HTBI primer set. TCRdb processed the multiplex PCR reads anew with MiXCR; each CDR3 protein has one entry. The table records fewer than 600,000 distinct CDR3 sequences, approximately 15% of them present only once. Study outcomes and limitations: In blood, most of the thyroid clonotypes expanded above 0.001 were also present. Ophthalmopathy and stable hyperthyroidism were told apart by a 13 V-J model.

Input material: blood. The origin of this receptor is a woman aged 18-29 years with Graves' hyperthyroidism. The chain is built from TRBV6-1 and TRBJ2-7, with a tentative D call TRBD2 (6 bases). The CDR3 region is CASRPRDPGGEQYF. The DNA of the CDR3 is TGTGCCAGCAGACCTAGGGACCCCGGGGGCGAGCAGTACTTC.